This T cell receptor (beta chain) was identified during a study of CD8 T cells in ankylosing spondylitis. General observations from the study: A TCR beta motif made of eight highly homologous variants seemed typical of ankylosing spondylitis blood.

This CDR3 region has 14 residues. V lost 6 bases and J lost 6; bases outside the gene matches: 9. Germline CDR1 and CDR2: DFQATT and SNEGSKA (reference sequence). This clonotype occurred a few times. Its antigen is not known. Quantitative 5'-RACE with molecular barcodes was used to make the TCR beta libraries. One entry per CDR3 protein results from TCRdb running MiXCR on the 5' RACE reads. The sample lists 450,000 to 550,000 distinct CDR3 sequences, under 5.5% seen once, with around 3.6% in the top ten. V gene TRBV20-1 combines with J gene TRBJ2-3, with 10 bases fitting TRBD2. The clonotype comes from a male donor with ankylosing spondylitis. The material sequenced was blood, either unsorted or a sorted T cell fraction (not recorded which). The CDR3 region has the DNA TGCAGTGCAACGATTGGAGCGGGAGGGGATACGCAGTATTTT. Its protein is CSATIGAGGDTQYF.